This T cell receptor (beta chain) derives from a study of T-cell memory formation after mild COVID-19. Study-level points and caveats: The study detected some responding clones in pre-infection memory, suggesting cross-reactive memory joined. Day 15 to 85 contractors were CD4/CD8 balanced; later expanders leaned CD4+. In second-wave clones peaking day 37, SARS-CoV-2 specificity remained unconfirmed.

CDR1 is SGHRS, CDR2 YFSETQ, per germline. Trimming removed 5 bases at V and 1 base at J, with 12 bases between. The CDR3 has 14 amino acids. This clonotype was observed many times. The antigen is unknown. cDNA libraries for TCR alpha and TCR beta, carrying sample barcodes and UMIs, came from 5'RACE with constant-segment primers. TCRdb called the 5' RACE reads again in MiXCR, with one record for every CDR3 protein. This table holds some 320,000 distinct CDR3 sequences, more than 15% found once. The TCR sequence derives from a man younger than 35 who had mild COVID-19 (a few samples of this study predate the infection). Cell type and time point are not known. The sequencing sample was made of PBMCs or a T cell subset sorted from them (not recorded which). The V gene is TRBV5-1, the J gene TRBJ1-1; D is perhaps TRBD1 (6 bases). The CDR3: CASRAGHQNTEAFF. Here the CDR3 DNA reads TGCGCCAGCAGGGCGGGACACCAGAACACTGAAGCTTTCTTT.